These T cell receptor beta chains were read from a single sample in a study of glioma-infiltrating T cells after dendritic cell vaccination. Here immunoSEQ multiplex PCR was the method, and the copy in TCRdb shows in-frame clones only, minus some. The table includes about 90,000 clones, roughly 84% detected once. Sequences were derived from blood, sampled before dendritic cell vaccination. The receptor source for this set is a human donor with glioblastoma. Each CDR3 is given with its conserved first and last residue. The order of the fields is CDR3 length, J gene, clone size, D gene, V gene, CDR3 DNA, CDR3 protein. A D gene is named only where the DNA matches it firmly. Clone size is not always given. Where it is, it says once, few, many or a class for expanded clones.

>15|TRBJ1-4|-|-|TRBV7-2
TGTGCCAGCAGCTTTAGTCAGGCAACTAATGAAAAACTGTTTTTT
CASSFSQATNEKLFF
>15|TRBJ1-5|-|-|TRBV6-5
TGTGCCAGCAGTTACTCGTATAGCTTCAATCAGCCCCAGCATTTT
CASSYSYSFNQPQHF
>15|TRBJ2-5|-|TRBD1|TRBV5-1
TGCGCCAGCAGCCTGGGACAGGCGACACAAGAGACCCAGTACTTC
CASSLGQATQETQYF
>18|TRBJ2-3|-|-|TRBV4-2
TGTGCCAGCAGCCAAGATTTCGGGCGGGGTTCGGGCACAGATACGCAGTATTTT
CASSQDFGRGSGTDTQYF
>16|TRBJ1-6|-|-|TRBV21-1
TGTGCCAGCAGCAAAGATGGGGCAGGGTTCGATTCACCCCTCCACTTT
CASSKDGAGFDSPLHF
>11|TRBJ2-1|-|-|TRBV10-2
TGCGCCAGCAGGGTAGCCAATGAGCAGTTCTTC
CASRVANEQFF
>17|TRBJ2-1|once|TRBD2|TRBV5-1
TGCGCCAGCAGCTCCCCCGGGGGGAGGGTGAACTACAATGAGCAGTTCTTC
CASSSPGGRVNYNEQFF
>14|TRBJ1-1|-|TRBD1|TRBV7-9
TGTGCCAGCAGCCCTCCGGACAGGGCGGGTGAAGCTTTCTTT
CASSPPDRAGEAFF
>16|TRBJ2-7|-|TRBD1|TRBV4-3
TGCGCCAGCAGCCAACTAGCAGGACAGGCCTACTACGAGCAGTACTTC
CASSQLAGQAYYEQYF
>15|TRBJ2-7|-|TRBD1|TRBV7-2
TGTGCCAGCAGCCAGGGAACAGGGGTTACCTACGAGCAGTACTTC
CASSQGTGVTYEQYF
>16|TRBJ1-1|-|TRBD1|TRBV14
TGTGCCAGCAGAAGCAGATCCGGGACAGGGGGTACTGAAGCTTTCTTT
CASRSRSGTGGTEAFF
>15|TRBJ2-7|-|-|TRBV7-8
TGTGCCAGCAGCTTAGCTTCCGGGATAGGAGACGAGCAGTACTTC
CASSLASGIGDEQYF
>12|TRBJ1-5|-|-|TRBV6-1
TGTGCCGGAGCTGTGGGCAATCAGCCCCAGCATTTT
CAGAVGNQPQHF
>18|TRBJ2-7|-|TRBD2|TRBV13
TGTGCCAGCAGTGGATCGGGACTAGCGGGATCGCTCTCCTACGAGCAGTACTTC
CASSGSGLAGSLSYEQYF
>15|TRBJ2-7|-|TRBD1|TRBV4-1
TGCGCCAGCAGCCTAAGACAGGGGCCGGCCCACGAGCAGTACTTC
CASSLRQGPAHEQYF
>15|TRBJ1-4|-|TRBD1|TRBV5-1
TGCGCCAGCAGCTTGGTAGGGGGCGACAGGGAAAAACTGTTTTTT
CASSLVGGDREKLFF